Reported below is one T cell receptor beta chain. The antigen it recognizes is unknown. The record has no base qualities; no much larger clone is one base away. This entry belongs to a study of blood T cell repertoires in COVID-19 (dated by TCRdb to 2018 to 2020). With regard to the full study: Collaborator samples came from the United States, Italy and Spain and covered acute and convalescent phases of COVID-19. The material from the prospective study consisted of cDNA or gDNA derived from T cells, B-cell-depleted T cells, or PBMCs. Deeply sampled blood TCRbeta repertoires from subjects exposed to, actively infected with, or recovered from COVID-19 were included in the dataset. The repertoires were released in a freely available public database meant as a resource for research on the immune response to SARS-CoV-2. The samples were drawn from the first 160 participants of the ongoing ImmuneRACE study and from some 1,300 subjects provided by 6 global collaborators. A de-identified subject ID, COVID-19 status, age in years and sex were almost always included in the sample metadata. HLA class I and class II types, where available, came from metadata supplied by the sample provider rather than from assay-based typing.

V is cut back by 7 bases and J by 9 bases, with 11 bases in the junction unmatched. Measured from the cysteine to the phenylalanine, the CDR3 is 13 residues long. The CDR3 DNA has 39 bases and is translated from base 1. Sequences LNHDA (CDR1) and SQIVND (CDR2) are obtained from the germline V gene (reference sequence). Participants in the prospective study were aged roughly 18 to 100 years, lived in 20 to 25 United States geographic areas, and enrolled through a virtual design. In the prospective study, cohorts were assigned on the basis of participant-reported clinical history obtained from a screening survey and a study questionnaire. Exposed participants had been in contact with someone with a PCR-confirmed or clinician-diagnosed COVID-19 case within 2 weeks of study entry. In the prospective study, whole blood, serum and a nasopharyngeal or oropharyngeal swab were collected from each participant by mobile phlebotomists. Prospective study participants could optionally give additional blood draws and questionnaires over a roughly two-month period. Before DNA extraction, prospective study blood samples were shipped either frozen or at room temperature.

General conclusions and limits of the study: The quantity of clinical and demographic metadata differed by source and by participant and was supplied without curation.

TCRbeta CDR3 regions were amplified from genomic DNA by means of the immunoSEQ Assay, a bias-controlled multiplex PCR. On the study's bioinformatics: Within the assay, amplification of reference gene primers was used to estimate how many nucleated cells each sample contained. To quantify the absolute abundance of each unique TCRbeta CDR3 rearrangement, sequence reads were collapsed and filtered. For each sample, productive Simpson clonality was calculated as the square root of Simpson's diversity index over productive rearrangements. TCRdb mirrors the immuneACCESS table, restricted to in-frame sequences. Some clones are absent from its copies; in checked studies, under half trace to an unresolved V gene, and the reason for the others is unknown. Clone size and the V and J calls come from that table; the DNA yielded D and trimming. The table for this sample lists 250,000 to 300,000 clones; roughly 80% of them were counted only once. Jointly, the top ten make up approximately 5% of the sample.

The receptor was derived from a man aged 35-49 years who had been exposed to COVID-19. The chain links TRBV19 with TRBJ2-5; TRBD2 aligns with 7 central bases. Sample: PBMCs or T cells enriched from blood (not recorded which). Here the CDR3 is given as CASTTKRGEAQYF. The sequenced DNA: TGTGCCAGTACGACTAAGCGGGGCGAGGCCCAGTACTTC.